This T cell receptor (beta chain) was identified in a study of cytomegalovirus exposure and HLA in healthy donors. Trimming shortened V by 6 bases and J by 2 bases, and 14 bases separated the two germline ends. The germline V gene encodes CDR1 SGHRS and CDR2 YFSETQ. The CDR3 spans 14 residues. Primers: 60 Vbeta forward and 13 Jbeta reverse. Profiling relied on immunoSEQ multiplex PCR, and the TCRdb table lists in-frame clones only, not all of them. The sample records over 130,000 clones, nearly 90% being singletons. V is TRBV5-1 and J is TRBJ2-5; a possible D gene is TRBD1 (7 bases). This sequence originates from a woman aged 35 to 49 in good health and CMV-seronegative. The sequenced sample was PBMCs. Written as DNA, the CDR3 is TGCGCCAGCAATACAGGGGAGGTACAAGAGACCCAGTACTTC. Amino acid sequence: CASNTGEVQETQYF.